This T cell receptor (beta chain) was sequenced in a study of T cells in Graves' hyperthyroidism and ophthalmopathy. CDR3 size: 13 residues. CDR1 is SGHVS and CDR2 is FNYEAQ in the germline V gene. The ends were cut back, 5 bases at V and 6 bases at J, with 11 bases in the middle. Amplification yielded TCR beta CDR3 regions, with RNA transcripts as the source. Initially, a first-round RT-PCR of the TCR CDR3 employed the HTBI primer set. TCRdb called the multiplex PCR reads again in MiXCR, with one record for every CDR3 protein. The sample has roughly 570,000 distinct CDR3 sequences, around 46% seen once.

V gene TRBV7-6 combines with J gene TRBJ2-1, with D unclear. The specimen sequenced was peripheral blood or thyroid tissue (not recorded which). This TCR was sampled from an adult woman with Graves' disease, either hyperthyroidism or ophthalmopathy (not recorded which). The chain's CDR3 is CASSIGPGNEQFF. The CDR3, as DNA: TGTGCCAGCAGCATCGGGCCCGGCAATGAGCAGTTCTTC.